This T cell receptor beta chain is drawn from a study of OX40 agonist ivuxolimab in advanced cancers. In the study overall: The study treated patients with ivuxolimab, an agonistic anti-OX40 (CD134) antibody. Dose-escalation subjects each had hepatocellular carcinoma, melanoma, renal cell or head and neck cancer.

Trimming removed 0 bases from V and 1 base from J; junction bases left unmatched: 5. The germline gives CDR1 SGHRS, CDR2 YFSETQ. CDR3 length: 16 amino acids. Blood specimens came from baseline, cycle 4 day 1, and cycle 7 day 1. The repertoire was sequenced with immunoSEQ multiplex PCR; TCRdb's copy has only in-frame clones and lacks some. The sample includes approximately 100,000 clones, 90% of them seen just once. This chain uses TRBV5-1 with TRBJ1-1; 8 bases line up with TRBD1. The TCR comes from an adult with an advanced solid tumor such as melanoma, head and neck, liver or kidney cancer. The specimen comprised CD4+ or CD8+ T cells sorted from blood, sampled in a trial of the OX40 agonist ivuxolimab. The CDR3 sequence is CASSLAGGAGNTEAFF. The CDR3 nucleotides are TGCGCCAGCAGCTTGGCAGGGGGCGCAGGGAACACTGAAGCTTTCTTT. Full variable domain (rest looked up from reference TRBV5-1 and TRBJ1-1): KAGVTQTPRYLIKTRGQQVTLSCSPISGHRSVSWYQQTPGQGLQFLFEYFSETQRNKGNFPGRFSGRQFSNSRSEMNVSTLELGDSALYLCASSLAGGAGNTEAFFGQGTRLTVV.